Listed here is a single TCR beta chain. The antigen remains undetermined. One end of the junction fails to match germline, which may point to a read error. This CDR3 contains 17 residues. The V gene's germline CDR1 is MGHRA and CDR2 YSYEKL. The table came from immunoSEQ multiplex PCR; TCRdb's copy has only in-frame clones and leaves some out. Of approximately 59,000 clones listed, more than 80% are singletons. This sample was taken from a study of OX40 agonist ivuxolimab in advanced cancers. Findings and limits, study-wide: Expanded clones tended on average to be more numerous among CD8+ T cells than CD4+. Circulating CD4+ and CD8+ T cells showed clonal expansion by week 6 at 0.1 to 3.0 mg/kg.

Sampling of blood occurred at baseline, cycle 4 day 1, and cycle 7 day 1. This chain joins TRBV4-1 and TRBJ1-3, with 8 bases lining up with TRBD1. The source was CD4+ or CD8+ T cells sorted from blood, collected in a trial of the OX40 agonist ivuxolimab. This sequence was found in an adult with an advanced solid tumor such as melanoma, head and neck, liver or kidney cancer. CDR3 nucleotides: TGCGCCGGCAGCCAGTCACCCGGACAGGGCGGTGGAAACACCATATATTTT. Protein: CAGSQSPGQGGGNTIYF.